What follows are 6 T cell receptor beta chains derived from one specimen sequenced in a study of cytomegalovirus exposure and HLA in healthy donors. The PCR had 60 Vbeta and 13 Jbeta primers. The assay was immunoSEQ multiplex PCR, and TCRdb's table has in-frame clones only and misses some. This sample's table reports about 210,000 clones. The specimen was PBMCs. The receptors were gathered from a woman aged 30 to 39 in good health and CMV-seropositive.

A remark on this clone: The identical CDR3 is also encoded by other nucleotide sequences in the sample. The gene calls are TRBV4-1 and TRBJ2-5, with 8 nucleotides matching TRBD2. V shed 1 base and J 3 bases; nucleotides not matched to a gene: 1. Per the germline V gene, CDR1 is MGHRA and CDR2 is YSYEKL. The CDR3 has 14 amino acids. CDR3 protein: CASSQVSGEETQYF. CDR3 nucleotide sequence: TGCGCCAGCAGCCAAGTTAGCGGGGAAGAGACCCAGTACTTC.

CDR3 protein: CASSLYTGTMNTEAFF. The DNA for the CDR3 is TGTGCCAGCAGTTTATATACAGGGACAATGAACACTGAAGCTTTCTTT. J is TRBJ1-1 and V is TRBV5-4; D may be TRBD1 (6 bases). The CDR3 spans 16 residues. With 5 bases removed from V and 0 bases from J, the gap between germline ends came to 17 bases. Germline CDR1 reads SGHNT; CDR2 reads YYREEE (reference sequence).

The J gene is TRBJ2-3, the V gene TRBV19; D call uncertain. Trimming removed 5 bases at V and 2 bases at J, with 17 bases between. This CDR3 contains 16 residues. CDR1 LNHDA and CDR2 SQIVND come from the germline V gene (reference sequence). The CDR3 DNA is TGTGCCAGTAGTCGCCTCCTTGCCACAGACACAGATACGCAGTATTTT. Its translation: CASSRLLATDTDTQYF.

The CDR3 loop reads CSVLDIRGNYGYTF. In DNA form, the CDR3 reads TGCAGCGTTCTCGACATTCGAGGGAACTATGGCTACACCTTC. This rearrangement joins TRBV29-1 to TRBJ1-2; D is ambiguous. Germline assignment: CDR1 SQVTM and CDR2 ANQGSEA. The CDR3 loop spans 14 amino acids. The V gene lost 5 bases and the J gene lost 2 bases, with 15 bases spanning the gap.

The rearrangement links TRBV20-1 to TRBJ1-5; TRBD1 matches at 7 bases. Looked up from germline, CDR1 is DFQATT and CDR2 is SNEGSKA (reference sequence). The V segment lost 6 bases and the J segment 7 bases; nucleotides outside the gene matches: 3. CDR3 length: 11 residues. The CDR3 sequence: CSATGEQPQHF. Written as DNA, the CDR3 is TGCAGTGCCACAGGGGAACAGCCCCAGCATTTT.

Remarks on this clone: The sample contains more than one DNA sequence encoding this CDR3. The chain links TRBV7-9 to TRBJ1-4; TRBD1 aligns across 11 bases. The CDR3 consists of 14 residues. Germline values: CDR1 SEHNR, CDR2 FQNEAQ (reference sequence). The V and J ends lost 4 bases and 6 bases, in that order; junction bases with no gene match: 1. This CDR3 is CASSSGQGDEKLFF. As DNA, the CDR3 is TGTGCCAGCAGCTCGGGACAGGGGGATGAAAAACTGTTTTTT.